A selection of T cell receptor beta chains follows, all from one sample in a study of control samples from healthy donors and cancer patients. The table came from immunoSEQ multiplex PCR; TCRdb's copy has only in-frame clones and leaves some out. The sample gives approximately 150,000 clones, about 89% of which show up once; about 7.6% is in the top ten. Sequencing was carried out using blood. The receptors come from a man between 18 and 29 years old in good health. Each CDR3 is given with its conserved first and last residue. The D gene is left open where the match is weak. Some rows mark clone size as missing; the rest say once, few, many or name a class of expanded clone.

j_call,v_call,d_call,clone_size,cdr3_nt,cdr3_aa
TRBJ1-2,TRBV10-3,-,-,TGTGCCATCAGTGTCGTAGGGGGGCGTAGGGGCTACACCTTC,CAISVVGGRRGYTF
TRBJ1-1,TRBV10-1,-,-,TGCGCCAGCAGTGAGAGTGGGGGCGCTACTGAAGCTTTCTTT,CASSESGGATEAFF
TRBJ2-1,TRBV7-2,TRBD2,-,TGTGCCAGCAGCCCTCGGAGCGGGGGGAATGAGCAGTTCTTC,CASSPRSGGNEQFF
TRBJ2-7,TRBV28,-,-,TGTGCCAGCAGTTTAGGGCTGTACGAGCAGTACTTC,CASSLGLYEQYF
TRBJ1-2,TRBV6-5,-,-,TGTGCCAGCAGTTACTCGTGGGGGGCGGGAGGCTACACCTTC,CASSYSWGAGGYTF
TRBJ2-3,TRBV7-9,-,-,TGTGCCAGCAGCTTATTCGGGGCGAGCACAGATACGCAGTATTTT,CASSLFGASTDTQYF
TRBJ1-2,TRBV27,-,-,TGTGCCAGCAGTTTCTCCCAGGGGAGTGGCTACACCTTC,CASSFSQGSGYTF
TRBJ1-3,TRBV7-2,-,once,TGTGCCAGCAGCTTAGACGGGGCCTCTGGAAACACCATATATTTT,CASSLDGASGNTIYF
TRBJ2-4,TRBV4-3,-,-,TGCGCCAGCAGCCAAAATTTAGAGGTTCAGATAGCCAAAAACATTCAGTACTTC,CASSQNLEVQIAKNIQYF
TRBJ2-3,TRBV3-1/TRBV3-2,-,-,TGTGCCAGCAGCTCCGGACTGAGCACAGATACGCAGTATTTT,CASSSGLSTDTQYF
TRBJ2-7,TRBV20-1,-,-,TGCAGTGCTAGTTATCTGTGGAGGGGGGAGCAGTACTTC,CSASYLWRGEQYF
TRBJ1-5,TRBV7-9,TRBD1,-,TGTGCCAGCAGCCCGCCGGGACAGGTTAATCAGCCCCAGCATTTT,CASSPPGQVNQPQHF
TRBJ1-5,TRBV30,-,-,TGTGCCTGGAGTTTAAGGGGGAGCAATCAGCCCCAGCATTTT,CAWSLRGSNQPQHF
TRBJ2-2,TRBV30,TRBD1,-,TGTGCCGAGAAAGGGACAGCGAACACCGGGGAGCTGTTTTTT,CAEKGTANTGELFF
TRBJ1-2,TRBV2,TRBD1,-,TGTGCCAGCAGTGACCCGACAGGGCCCTATGGCTACACCTTC,CASSDPTGPYGYTF
TRBJ2-3,TRBV27,TRBD2,-,TGTGCCAGCAGTTCTCCGGGACTAAGGGCAACAGATACGCAGTATTTT,CASSSPGLRATDTQYF
TRBJ2-3,TRBV7-3,TRBD1,-,TGTGCCAGCAGCAGGACAGGGGATGAGACGCAGTATTTT,CASSRTGDETQYF
TRBJ2-1,TRBV4-2,-,-,TGTGCCAGCCCGGACTTGCTCAACCACAATGAGCAGTTCTTC,CASPDLLNHNEQFF
TRBJ2-3,TRBV9,-,-,TGTGCCAGCAGCGTAATCATGACTAGCACAGATACGCAGTATTTT,CASSVIMTSTDTQYF
TRBJ2-7,TRBV13,TRBD1,-,TGTGCCAGCAGCCACCGGGCAGGGGGAATCTACGAGCAGTACTTC,CASSHRAGGIYEQYF
TRBJ2-1,TRBV24-1,-,-,TGTGCCACCAGTGTCGGCGAAAGCTCCTACAATGAGCAGTTCTTC,CATSVGESSYNEQFF
TRBJ1-3,TRBV28,-,-,TGTGCCAGCCGACAGTTCAGCTCTGGAAACACCATATATTTT,CASRQFSSGNTIYF
TRBJ2-1,TRBV4-1,-,-,TGCGCCAGCAGCCAAGATCCCGGGGGCGGGATGCTGGGGCAGTTCTTC,CASSQDPGGGMLGQFF
TRBJ2-2,TRBV7-3,-,-,TGTGCCAGCAGCTCGGCCGGGTCCTTCGCGAACACCGGGGAGCTGTTTTTT,CASSSAGSFANTGELFF
TRBJ2-7,TRBV27,-,-,TGTGCCAGCAGTTTCCTGGGGAGCTCCTACGAGCAGTACTTC,CASSFLGSSYEQYF
TRBJ2-7,TRBV27,-,-,TGTGCCAGCAGTTCACTATTTACCTACGAGCAGTACTTC,CASSSLFTYEQYF
TRBJ1-6,TRBV27,-,-,TGTGCCAGCAGACCCACGGATTCTTTAAACTCACCCCTCCACTTT,CASRPTDSLNSPLHF
TRBJ2-1,TRBV5-1,-,-,TGCGCCAGCAGCTTGGGATTCCCGAATGAGCAGTTCTTC,CASSLGFPNEQFF
TRBJ1-2,TRBV27,TRBD1,-,TGTGCCAGCAGTTTCCATACCGCCGGACAGGGACTGGTTTATGGCTACACCTTC,CASSFHTAGQGLVYGYTF
TRBJ1-2,TRBV4-1,-,-,TGCGCCAGCAGCCAATTAGTAACGGGTAACTATGGCTACACCTTC,CASSQLVTGNYGYTF
TRBJ2-7,TRBV6-1,-,-,TGTGCCAGCAGTGAGGGACGGAACTCCTACGAGCAGTACTTC,CASSEGRNSYEQYF
TRBJ2-7,TRBV4-1,-,-,TGCGCCAGCAGCCAAGGCCACGGGACGGAATCCTACGAGCAGTACTTC,CASSQGHGTESYEQYF
TRBJ1-2,TRBV7-2,-,-,TGTGCCAGCAGCTTCGACAGATTCGCTAACTATGGCTACACCTTC,CASSFDRFANYGYTF
TRBJ1-5,TRBV3-1/TRBV3-2,-,-,TGTGCCAGCAGCCAAGATCGAGGGCACGGCAATCAGCCCCAGCATTTT,CASSQDRGHGNQPQHF
TRBJ1-5,TRBV28,-,-,TGTGCCAGCAAAGACGGGGGGCACGAGAATCAGCCCCAGCATTTT,CASKDGGHENQPQHF
TRBJ1-3,TRBV3-1/TRBV3-2,-,-,TGTGCCAGCTACGCCTCAGGGGCTGGAAACACCATATATTTT,CASYASGAGNTIYF
TRBJ1-1,TRBV5-1,-,once,TGCGCCAGCAGCTTGGAGGGCAGGGGCACTGAAGCTTTCTTT,CASSLEGRGTEAFF
TRBJ2-7,TRBV1,-,-,TGCACCAGCAGCCAAGTTCCGGGACCCTTCGAACGCCCCAAACCGGGAACGCACGAGCAGTACTTC,CTSSQVPGPFERPKPGTHEQYF
TRBJ1-4,TRBV6-6,-,-,TGTGCCAGCAGCTCCCTAAGTGGGGGAATCAATGAAAAACTGTTTTTT,CASSSLSGGINEKLFF
TRBJ2-7,TRBV29-1,-,-,TGCAGCGTCCTTGACGACAGAAACTACGAGCAGTACTTC,CSVLDDRNYEQYF
TRBJ1-1,TRBV18,TRBD1,once,TGTGCCAGCTCACCGCCGGGACAGGGATCATTTGAAGCTTTCTTT,CASSPPGQGSFEAFF
TRBJ1-2,TRBV4-3,TRBD1,-,TGCGCCAGCAGCCAAGATTGGGGCCAGGGGGGCTATGGCTACACCTTC,CASSQDWGQGGYGYTF
TRBJ1-5,TRBV10-2,-,-,TGCGCCAGCAGTCAGACCGTTGGGGGGAATCAGCCCCAGCATTTT,CASSQTVGGNQPQHF
TRBJ1-1,TRBV4-1,-,-,TGCGCCAGCAGCCAAGCAGACACGGAAACTGAAGCTTTCTTT,CASSQADTETEAFF
TRBJ2-7,TRBV6-2/TRBV6-3,-,-,TGTGCCAGCAGTTACCCCGCAGGGAGGTACGAGCAGTACTTC,CASSYPAGRYEQYF
TRBJ1-1,TRBV7-6,TRBD1,-,TGTGCCAGCAGCCCTCGGGACAGGGTCGGTGGGAACACTGAAGCTTTCTTT,CASSPRDRVGGNTEAFF
TRBJ2-3,TRBV7-3,-,-,TGTGCCAGCAGCTCTACAGGGAGCGGCACAGATACGCAGTATTTT,CASSSTGSGTDTQYF
TRBJ2-7,TRBV4-2,-,once,TGTGCCAGCAGCCAAGGGACAAACTACGAGCAGTACTTC,CASSQGTNYEQYF
TRBJ2-2,TRBV7-7,-,-,TGTGCCAGCAGCGTTACCCAAGTGGTAACCGGGGAGCTGTTTTTT,CASSVTQVVTGELFF
TRBJ2-1,TRBV5-6,-,once,TGTGCCAGCACCCCTACTAAGTGGGGGGGCAGCCTACCCTACAATGAGCAGTTCTTC,CASTPTKWGGSLPYNEQFF
TRBJ1-1,TRBV6-2/TRBV6-3,-,-,TGTGCCAGCAGTTATCTGGGGACTGAAGCTTTCTTT,CASSYLGTEAFF
TRBJ1-5,TRBV7-8,-,-,TGTGCCAGCAGCTTAGAAACGGGAAATCAGCCCCAGCATTTT,CASSLETGNQPQHF